One and the same sample provided the 20 T cell receptor beta chains below, sequenced in a study of shared clonotypes between healthy human individuals. The method was immunoSEQ multiplex PCR; TCRdb's version includes in-frame clones alone and lacks a portion of them. The table shows millions of clones, with around nine tenths occurring only once. Specimen: naive CD4+ T cells sorted from blood. The subset: CD45RA+ positively selected. Every receptor here comes from a man between 18 and 29 years old in good health.

J is TRBJ2-5 and V is TRBV5-8; no reliable D call. This CDR3 has 19 amino acids. Trimming removed 0 bases from V and 1 base from J, with 22 bases in between. The germline gives CDR1 SGHTS, CDR2 YDEGEE. The CDR3 is CASSLGLATPTWVQETQYF. The CDR3 region has the DNA TGTGCCAGCAGCTTGGGCCTTGCGACACCTACCTGGGTCCAAGAGACCCAGTACTTC.

The chain has TRBV6-8 and TRBJ1-5; D uncertain. The CDR3 spans 16 residues. Germline values: CDR1 MNHGY, CDR2 SAAAGT. The germline V and J ends were trimmed by 10 bases and 0 bases, with 19 bases remaining between them. The CDR3 is CATQPPLDVSNQPQHF. The CDR3 DNA reads as TGTGCCACACAGCCCCCCTTGGACGTTAGCAATCAGCCCCAGCATTTT.

This sequence joins TRBV18 and TRBJ1-2, with 9 positions matching TRBD1. CDR1 is KGHSH and CDR2 is LQKENI in the germline V gene. Unmatched junction bases numbered 11, after V lost 3 bases and J lost 0 bases. The CDR3 loop spans 18 amino acids. CDR3 amino acids: CASSPLSGQGLANYGYTF. The CDR3 coding sequence is TGTGCCAGCTCACCCCTCTCGGGACAGGGTTTAGCTAACTATGGCTACACCTTC.

On this clone: Other DNA sequences in the sample encode the same CDR3. The chain recombines TRBV7-9 with TRBJ1-2; perhaps TRBD1 as D (5 bases). Germline V CDR1 and CDR2: SEHNR, FQNEAQ (reference sequence). The germline V and J ends were trimmed by 6 bases and 2 bases, with 10 bases remaining between them. This CDR3 is built from 13 residues. CDR3 sequence (DNA): TGTGCCAGCAGTTTGGACACGAACTATGGCTACACCTTC. Its translation: CASSLDTNYGYTF.

The rearrangement links TRBV5-6 to TRBJ2-5; no definite D call. The DNA end is more similar to TRBJ2-7, so the J call may be wrong. From germline, CDR1 is SGHDT and CDR2 YYEEEE. CDR3 size: 14 residues. CDR3 loop: CASSLEVTTYEQYF. CDR3 bases: TGTGCCAGCAGCTTGGAGGTCACAACCTACGAGCAGTACTTC.

With regard to this clone: Germline is not matched at one junction end, which may reflect a read error. This rearrangement joins TRBV11-2 to TRBJ2-4, with unresolved D. CDR3 size: 13 residues. CDR1 is SGHAT and CDR2 is FQNNGV in the germline V gene. CDR3 nucleotide sequence: TGTGCCAGCAGCTTAGAAGGTGGTCGCAGGCTGCACTTC. Residues: CASSLEGGRRLHF.

V and J are TRBV5-1 and TRBJ1-5; no reliable D call. Germline lookup yields CDR1 SGHRS and CDR2 YFSETQ. The CDR3 contains 14 residues. Trimming shortened V by 4 bases and J by 7 bases, and 15 bases separated the two germline ends. CDR3 DNA: TGCGCCAGCAGCCCAGACAATGCAGACCAGCCCCAGCATTTT. Protein: CASSPDNADQPQHF.

This clone came up once. The chain has TRBV5-5 and TRBJ1-5; the match to TRBD1 covers 9 bases. Germline-derived CDR1 and CDR2 are SGHKS and YYEKEE (reference sequence). J lost 3 bases, V lost 3 bases, and 4 bases had no gene match. The CDR3 loop spans 15 amino acids. CDR3 coding DNA: TGTGCCAGCAGCTCCGGGACAGGGTTCAATCAGCCCCAGCATTTT. Translating it yields CASSSGTGFNQPQHF.

This chain uses TRBV10-3 with TRBJ1-1; 10 positions match TRBD1. CDR3 size: 14 residues. CDR1 is ENHRY and CDR2 is SYGVKD in the germline V gene. The V segment lost 5 bases and the J segment 4 bases; nucleotides outside the gene matches: 4. CDR3 amino acids: CAISWTGGTTEAFF. CDR3 in DNA: TGTGCCATCAGTTGGACAGGGGGGACCACTGAAGCTTTCTTT.

Points on this clone: The sample contains more than one DNA sequence encoding this CDR3. The rearrangement uses TRBV29-1 and TRBJ2-3, with D perhaps TRBD1 (5 bases). Trimming pared 5 bases from V and 4 bases from J, leaving 13 bases between. The CDR3 covers 13 residues. Germline values: CDR1 SQVTM, CDR2 ANQGSEA. CDR3 nucleotides: TGCAGCGTTTATTCAGGGTCCGCAGATACGCAGTATTTT. Protein: CSVYSGSADTQYF.

This rearrangement joins TRBV6-1 to TRBJ2-5; D not certain. In germline, CDR1 is MNHNS, CDR2 SASEGT. The CDR3 contains 16 residues. Trimming shortened V by 0 bases and J by 0 bases, and 11 bases separated the two germline ends. The DNA for the CDR3 is TGTGCCAGCAGTGAAGCGAGAAAAGGGTACCAAGAGACCCAGTACTTC. Translation gives CASSEARKGYQETQYF.

This chain joins TRBV14 and TRBJ1-3, with D unclear. The CDR3 sequence is 12 residues long. V lost 4 bases and J lost 4, with 5 bases in between. Per the germline V gene, CDR1 is SGHDN and CDR2 is FVKESK. CDR3 sequence reads: CASSPSGNTIYF. In nucleotides, the CDR3 is TGTGCCAGCAGCCCCAGCGGAAACACCATATATTTT.

The chain uses TRBV28 and TRBJ1-1, with 9 bases that match TRBD1. CDR3 length equals 15 residues. The trim removed 4 bases at V and 1 base at J, leaving 4 bases unmatched. Germline V gene lookup returns CDR1 MDHEN and CDR2 SYDVKM. DNA of the CDR3: TGTGCCAGCAGTTACCTGGGACAGGGGAACACTGAAGCTTTCTTT. Protein product: CASSYLGQGNTEAFF.

In its sample, this clone was seen once. The rearrangement uses TRBV10-1 and TRBJ2-2; 8 bases are shared with TRBD2. Germline values: CDR1 WNHNN, CDR2 SYGVQD (reference sequence). With V trimmed by 3 bases and J by 1 base, 4 bases remained unmatched. The CDR3 covers 16 residues. DNA for the CDR3: TGCGCCAGCAGTGAAAATAGCGGGATGAACACCGGGGAGCTGTTTTTT. It is translated as CASSENSGMNTGELFF.

V is TRBV2 and J is TRBJ1-5; no definite D call. The length of the CDR3 is 13 residues. Germline V gives CDR1 SNHLY, CDR2 FYNNEI. V lost 7 bases, J lost 2 bases, and 9 bases lay in between. The CDR3 loop reads CASKGEGNQPQHF. The CDR3 coding sequence is TGTGCCAGCAAAGGCGAAGGCAATCAGCCCCAGCATTTT. Complete variable domain (other parts from reference TRBV2 and TRBJ1-5): EPEVTQTPSHQVTQMGQEVILRCVPISNHLYFYWYRQILGQKVEFLVSFYNNEISEKSEIFDDQFSVERPDGSNFTLKIRSTKLEDSAMYFCASKGEGNQPQHFGDGTRLSIL.

The chain combines TRBV7-2 with TRBJ1-2; a possible D gene is TRBD1 (6 bases). The CDR3 has 16 amino acids. Trimming cost V 1 base and J 6 bases, with 18 bases left between them. CDR1 and CDR2 (germline): SGHTA, FQGNSA. CDR3 residues: CASSLGSLGRGNGYTF. The CDR3 coding sequence is TGTGCCAGCAGCTTAGGGTCCTTGGGAAGGGGGAATGGCTACACCTTC.

The chain carries TRBV15 and TRBJ2-6, with D unresolved. V was cut by 4 bases and J by 3 bases, with 7 bases left in between. CDR1 is LNHNV, CDR2 YYDKDF, per germline (reference sequence). The CDR3 has 14 amino acids. CDR3 protein: CATSTDVGANVLTF. The CDR3 coding sequence is TGTGCCACCAGCACGGACGTTGGGGCCAACGTCCTGACTTTC.

This clone was seen once. The sample holds other DNA sequences that translate to the same CDR3. The J gene is TRBJ2-5, the V gene TRBV2; unclear D gene. Germline CDR1 and CDR2: SNHLY and FYNNEI. The CDR3 covers 11 residues. V was pared by 6 bases and J by 5 bases, with 7 bases between. The CDR3 DNA sequence: TGTGCCAGCAGGGTGGGGGAGACCCAGTACTTC. Its protein product is CASRVGETQYF. The full variable domain, its missing parts supplied by reference TRBV2 and TRBJ2-5, is EPEVTQTPSHQVTQMGQEVILRCVPISNHLYFYWYRQILGQKVEFLVSFYNNEISEKSEIFDDQFSVERPDGSNFTLKIRSTKLEDSAMYFCASRVGETQYFGPGTRLLVL.

As regards this clone: Other DNA sequences in this sample translate to the same CDR3. This chain links TRBV11-3 with TRBJ1-2; possible D gene TRBD1, 5 bases. Germline V gives CDR1 SGHNT, CDR2 YENEEA. V was trimmed by 2 bases and J by 4 bases, leaving 8 bases between them. The CDR3 covers 13 residues. In DNA, the CDR3 is TGTGCCAGCAGCTTACAGGGAGGCTATGGCTACACCTTC. Translation: CASSLQGGYGYTF.

In this sample, this clone turned up once. The chain carries TRBV2 and TRBJ2-7; no firm D call. V was trimmed by 7 bases and J by 7 bases, leaving 17 bases between them. The CDR3 totals 13 residues. The germline V gene encodes CDR1 SNHLY and CDR2 FYNNEI. The CDR3 region is CASTVSAFEEQYF. The CDR3 nucleotides read TGTGCCAGCACGGTGTCGGCCTTTGAGGAGCAGTACTTC.